This T cell receptor beta chain emerged from a study of vaccination effects on CD4 cells after COVID-19. Study summary: Participants were vaccinated with two doses of either the BNT162b2 or mRNA-1273 vaccine.

Study-wide results and limits: Pronounced clonal contraction occurred in clones induced by infection and by vaccine late after vaccination. Researchers reported few convalescent patients and no early post-infection timepoints in the study.

Deletions cut 0 bases from V and 2 bases from J, with 11 bases between. Germline V lookup: CDR1 LGHNT, CDR2 FRNRAP. This CDR3 region has 17 residues. The repertoire was sequenced with immunoSEQ multiplex PCR; TCRdb's copy has only in-frame clones and lacks some. Of about 71,000 clones in the sample, over 65% are singletons; the top ten hold about 4.1%. With respect to this clone: The antigen is undetermined.

Antigen-specific CD4+ T cells were expanded (with viral peptide pools) by the ViraFEST assay ahead of sequencing. Culture proceeded for approximately nine days, and CD4+ T cells were then isolated. None of the vaccinated had previously contracted SARS-CoV-2, and their nucleocapsid antibodies tested negative. Wells containing over 1.5 million PBMC each were cultured with roughly 10 IU/ml IL-2 and 8.5 to 10 ug/ml peptides. The receptor comes from a human donor who received a COVID-19 vaccine. The J gene is TRBJ2-6, the V gene TRBV12-5; a weak D match, TRBD2 (5 bases). Sequences were derived from CD4+ T cells from PBMCs cultured with HCoV-OC43 spike peptides, sampled before COVID-19 vaccination. Subset: HCoV-OC43 spike overlapping peptide pool stimulation. The DNA of the CDR3 is TGTGCTAGTGGTTTGGTACTAGGGAAGCCTGGGGCCAACGTCCTGACTTTC. Its protein product is CASGLVLGKPGANVLTF.